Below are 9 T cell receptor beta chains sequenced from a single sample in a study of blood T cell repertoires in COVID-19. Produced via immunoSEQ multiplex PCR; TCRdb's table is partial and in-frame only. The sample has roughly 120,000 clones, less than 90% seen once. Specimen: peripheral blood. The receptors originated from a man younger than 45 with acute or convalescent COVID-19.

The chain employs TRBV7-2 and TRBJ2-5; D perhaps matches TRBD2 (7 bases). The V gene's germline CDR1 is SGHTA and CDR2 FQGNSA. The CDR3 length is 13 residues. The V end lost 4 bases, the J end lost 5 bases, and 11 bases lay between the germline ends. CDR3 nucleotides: TGTGCCAGCAGCTGGGGGGGCTCGGAGACCCAGTACTTC. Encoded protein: CASSWGGSETQYF.

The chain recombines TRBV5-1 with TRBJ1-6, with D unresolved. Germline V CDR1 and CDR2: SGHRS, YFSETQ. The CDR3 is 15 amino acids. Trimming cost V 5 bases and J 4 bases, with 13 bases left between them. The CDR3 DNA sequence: TGCGCCAGCAGTGGACTGAGTGGGTATAATTCACCCCTCCACTTT. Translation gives CASSGLSGYNSPLHF.

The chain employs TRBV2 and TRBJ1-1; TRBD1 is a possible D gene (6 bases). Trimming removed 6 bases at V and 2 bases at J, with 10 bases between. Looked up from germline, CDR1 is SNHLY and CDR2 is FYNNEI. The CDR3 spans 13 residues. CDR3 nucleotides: TGTGCCAGCAGGTCAGGGGTAAACACTGAAGCTTTCTTT. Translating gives CASRSGVNTEAFF.

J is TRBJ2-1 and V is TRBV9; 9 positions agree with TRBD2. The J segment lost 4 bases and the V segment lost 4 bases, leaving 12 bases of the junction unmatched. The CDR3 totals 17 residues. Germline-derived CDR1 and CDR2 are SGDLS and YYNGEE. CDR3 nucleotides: TGTGCCAGCAGCCCAGCTCCGTTACTAGCGGGTTACAATGAGCAGTTCTTC. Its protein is CASSPAPLLAGYNEQFF.

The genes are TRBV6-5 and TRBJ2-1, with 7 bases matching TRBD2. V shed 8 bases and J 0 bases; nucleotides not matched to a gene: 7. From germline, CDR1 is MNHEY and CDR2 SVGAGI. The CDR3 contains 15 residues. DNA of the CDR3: TGTGCCAGCGGCCCGCTAGCGGACTCCTACAATGAGCAGTTCTTC. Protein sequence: CASGPLADSYNEQFF.

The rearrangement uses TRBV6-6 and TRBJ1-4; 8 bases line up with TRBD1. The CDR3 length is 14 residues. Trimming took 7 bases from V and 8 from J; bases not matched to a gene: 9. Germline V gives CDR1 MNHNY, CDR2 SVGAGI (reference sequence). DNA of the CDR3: TGTGCCAGCACCCGGGAACAGGGGGTCGAAAAACTGTTTTTT. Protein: CASTREQGVEKLFF.

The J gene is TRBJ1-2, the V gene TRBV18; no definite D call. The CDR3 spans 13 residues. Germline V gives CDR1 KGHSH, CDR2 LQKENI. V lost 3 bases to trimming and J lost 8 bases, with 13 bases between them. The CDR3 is CASSPGQAGGYTF. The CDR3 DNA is TGTGCCAGCTCACCGGGCCAGGCGGGGGGCTACACCTTC.

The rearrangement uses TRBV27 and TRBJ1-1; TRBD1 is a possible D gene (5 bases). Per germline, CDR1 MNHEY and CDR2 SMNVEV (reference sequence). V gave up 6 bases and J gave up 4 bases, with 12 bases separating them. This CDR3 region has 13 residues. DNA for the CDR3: TGTGCCAGCAGATGGGACGGGAGCACTGAAGCTTTCTTT. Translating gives CASRWDGSTEAFF.

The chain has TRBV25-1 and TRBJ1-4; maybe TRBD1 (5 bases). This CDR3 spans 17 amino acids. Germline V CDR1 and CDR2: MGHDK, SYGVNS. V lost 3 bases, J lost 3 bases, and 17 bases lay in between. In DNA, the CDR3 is TGTGCCAGCAGTGATGGACTAGCGACAGCGTCTAATGAAAAACTGTTTTTT. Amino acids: CASSDGLATASNEKLFF.